The 6 T cell receptor beta chains presented below share a single source sample, sequenced in a study of shared clonotypes between healthy human individuals. Naive CD8 populations comprised CD45RO-negative cells positively selected for CCR7, excluding terminally differentiated effector memory CD45RA+ cells. Some clones are missing from TCRdb's copy, which holds only in-frame ones; the method was immunoSEQ multiplex PCR. The profile shows under 850,000 clones, about 92% of them singletons. Input material: naive CD8+ T cells sorted from blood. Receptor source: a man younger than 40 in good health.

The V call is TRBV10-2, the J call TRBJ2-1, with D uncertain. V dropped 6 bases and J dropped 8 bases, with 5 bases sitting between them. In germline, CDR1 is WSHSY, CDR2 SAAADI. This CDR3 contains 10 residues. As DNA, the CDR3 is TGCGCCAGCAGGGCGGATGAGCAGTTCTTC. It is translated as CASRADEQFF.

This chain joins TRBV27 and TRBJ1-2; no reliable D call. V lost 5 bases, J lost 2 bases, and 15 bases lay in between. The length of the CDR3 is 15 residues. Looked up from germline, CDR1 is MNHEY and CDR2 is SMNVEV (reference sequence). The CDR3 protein is CASSPKGIWNYGYTF. CDR3 DNA: TGTGCCAGCAGTCCCAAGGGTATTTGGAACTATGGCTACACCTTC.

The chain has TRBV21-1 and TRBJ1-5. TRBV21-1 has pseudogene status. The CDR3 is made up of 20 amino acids. The CDR3 sequence: CASSQSNPNGSRRSNQPQHF. Here the CDR3 DNA reads TGTGCCAGCAGTCAATCGAATCCCAATGGGAGCCGCAGAAGCAATCAGCCCCAGCATTTT.

This clone was counted a single time. The V call is TRBV27, the J call TRBJ2-7, with D maybe TRBD2 (5 bases). There are 12 residues in the CDR3. The V and J ends lost 2 bases and 7 bases respectively, with 9 bases between them. CDR1 MNHEY and CDR2 SMNVEV come from the germline V gene (reference sequence). DNA for the CDR3: TGTGCCAGCAGTTTAGGGTCGGGAGAGCAGTACTTC. It translates to CASSLGSGEQYF.

The chain is built from TRBV5-1 and TRBJ2-1; the match to TRBD2 covers 9 bases. CDR1 SGHRS and CDR2 YFSETQ come from the germline V gene. The CDR3 loop spans 15 amino acids. After removal of 4 bases from V and 3 bases from J, the junction contained 5 bases not matched to a gene. DNA for the CDR3: TGCGCCAGCAGCGGCGGGACTAGCAACTACAATGAGCAGTTCTTC. Residues: CASSGGTSNYNEQFF.

Note on this clone: A read error is possible here, since a much larger clone lies one base away. The identical CDR3 is also encoded by other nucleotide sequences in the sample. The V call is TRBV11-2, the J call TRBJ2-5; D gene uncertain. The CDR3 contains 10 residues. Germline-derived CDR1 and CDR2 are SGHAT and FQNNGV. Trimming stripped 6 bases from V and 4 bases from J, with 3 bases between. CDR3 loop: CASSGETQYF. CDR3 in DNA: TGTGCCAGCAGTGGAGAGACCCAGTACTTC.